One sample yielded the 13 T cell receptor beta chains listed below, sequenced in a study of T cells in Graves' hyperthyroidism and ophthalmopathy (dated by TCRdb to the late 2010s). The library was generated by multiplex PCR. Sequencing was carried out with an Illumina HiSeq 2000. Amplification of TCR beta CDR3 regions was carried out from RNA transcripts. The TCR CDR3 was subjected to a first round of RT-PCR using the HTBI primer set and the Qiagen OneStep RT-PCR kit. TCRdb reran the public reads through fastp at Q25 and MiXCR, keeping productive beta chains. Rows are unified per CDR3 protein, each entry keeping the most common DNA and genes. This sample holds about 620,000 distinct CDR3 sequences; roughly 17% were observed only once. The top ten clonotypes cover 3% to 4.5% of the sample. Sequenced sample: blood. These receptors all stem from a woman in her 30s with Graves' hyperthyroidism.

This clonotype was picked up a small number of times. The rearrangement joins TRBV5-1 to TRBJ2-5; possible D gene TRBD1, 5 bases. CDR3 size: 15 residues. Deletions cut 5 bases from V and 1 base from J, with 15 bases between. Germline CDR1 and CDR2: SGHRS and YFSETQ. The CDR3 protein is CASSRGSGLQETQYF. CDR3 nucleotides: TGCGCCAGCAGTAGGGGATCGGGCCTCCAAGAGACCCAGTACTTC.

Many counts were recorded for this clonotype. This chain uses TRBV28 with TRBJ2-7; the match to TRBD1 covers 8 bases. The J segment lost 2 bases and the V segment lost 6 bases, leaving 9 bases of the junction unmatched. Germline V CDR1 and CDR2: MDHEN, SYDVKM. The CDR3 runs 15 residues. The CDR3 DNA is TGTGCCAGCAGCAGATCAGGGGGCTTGGCCTACGAGCAGTACTTC. Translated: CASSRSGGLAYEQYF. The full variable domain, completed using reference TRBV28 and TRBJ2-7, is DVKVTQSSRYLVKRTGEKVFLECVQDMDHENMFWYRQDPGLGLRLIYFSYDVKMKEKGDIPEGYSVSREKKERFSLILESASTNQTSMYLCASSRSGGLAYEQYFGPGTRLTVT.

V and J are TRBV11-2 and TRBJ2-1; unclear D gene. This CDR3 contains 17 residues. The germline V gene encodes CDR1 SGHAT and CDR2 FQNNGV. Deletions cut 1 base from V and 2 bases from J, with 15 bases between. The CDR3 reads CASSLVSLAGAYNEQFF. The CDR3 DNA is TGTGCCAGCAGCTTAGTTAGTCTGGCAGGAGCCTACAATGAGCAGTTCTTC.

The sample holds a few counts of this clonotype. One junction end does not reproduce the germline sequence, and a read error may be involved. The chain joins TRBV7-9 to TRBJ2-3, with 11 bases that match TRBD2. The V gene's germline CDR1 is SEHNR and CDR2 FQNEAQ (reference sequence). CDR3 length: 15 residues. CDR3 DNA: TGTGCCAGCAGCGTCCCTAGCGGGAGGACAGATACCCAGTATTTT. It specifies CASSVPSGRTDTQYF.

Many counts were recorded for this clonotype. The chain is built from TRBV11-3 and TRBJ1-1; D not resolved. This CDR3 region has 13 residues. Between the trimmed V and J ends, which lost 0 bases and 6 bases, there was a span of 8 bases. Germline loops: CDR1 SGHNT, CDR2 YENEEA. This CDR3 is CASSLETGAEAFF. The CDR3 DNA reads as TGTGCCAGCAGCTTAGAGACGGGCGCTGAAGCTTTCTTT.

The chain combines TRBV20-1 with TRBJ2-5; 10 bases agree with TRBD2. This CDR3 comprises 14 residues. Trimming at V came to 4 bases and at J to 5 bases, leaving 7 bases not matched to a gene. Per germline, CDR1 DFQATT and CDR2 SNEGSKA (reference sequence). This chain's CDR3 is CSATPLAGEETQYF. Written as DNA, the CDR3 is TGCAGTGCTACCCCCCTAGCGGGAGAGGAGACCCAGTACTTC.

The chain recombines TRBV29-1 with TRBJ2-7; 11 bases line up with TRBD2. This CDR3 has 13 residues. CDR1 SQVTM and CDR2 ANQGSEA come from the germline V gene. Unmatched junction bases numbered 5, after V lost 5 bases and J lost 5 bases. CDR3 residues: CSVQLAGEDEQYF. DNA of the CDR3: TGCAGCGTTCAACTAGCGGGAGAAGACGAGCAGTACTTC.

This clonotype was recorded a few times. This sequence joins TRBV19 and TRBJ2-1; 9 nucleotides line up with TRBD2. V dropped 1 base and J dropped 0; count of bases not matched to a gene: 4. The CDR3 is 17 residues long. Germline values: CDR1 LNHDA, CDR2 SQIVND (reference sequence). The CDR3 bases are TGTGCCAGTAGTATAGGAGCGGGGGGTAACTCCTACAATGAGCAGTTCTTC. It yields the protein CASSIGAGGNSYNEQFF. Filled out from reference TRBV19 and TRBJ2-1, the complete variable domain reads DGGITQSPKYLFRKEGQNVTLSCEQNLNHDAMYWYRQDPGQGLRLIYYSQIVNDFQKGDIAEGYSVSREKKESFPLTVTSAQKNPTAFYLCASSIGAGGNSYNEQFFGPGTRLTVL.

This clonotype has ten or more counts. CDR3 nucleotide sequence: TGTGCCAGCAGCTGGGGGACATCTAGGTCTGGAAACACCATATATTTT. It codes for CASSWGTSRSGNTIYF. This sequence joins TRBV11-2 and TRBJ1-3, with a weak D call TRBD1 (6 bases). V gave up 4 bases and J gave up 1 base, with 14 bases separating them. The CDR3 length is 16 residues. Germline CDR1 is SGHAT and CDR2 is FQNNGV.

The chain joins TRBV10-3 to TRBJ2-7; possibly TRBD2 for D (5 bases). Trimming cost V 6 bases and J 2 bases, with 11 bases left between them. Germline V gives CDR1 ENHRY, CDR2 SYGVKD. This CDR3 has 13 amino acids. The CDR3 loop is CAIRRVEAYEQYF. CDR3 coding DNA: TGTGCCATCAGGAGGGTTGAGGCCTACGAGCAGTACTTC.

Only one count was recorded for this clonotype. The J gene is TRBJ2-1, the V gene TRBV4-1; 8 bases line up with TRBD2. The CDR3 runs to 16 residues. Germline CDR1 MGHRA, CDR2 YSYEKL. The junction had 10 bases not matched to a gene; V was cut back by 0 bases and J by 9 bases. CDR3 sequence reads: CASSQDPPGRASEQFF. For the CDR3, the DNA is TGCGCCAGCAGCCAAGATCCCCCCGGGAGGGCCAGTGAGCAGTTCTTC.

This clonotype appeared a few times. The rearrangement links TRBV7-9 to TRBJ2-2, with 15 positions matching TRBD2. The CDR3 has 18 residues. Germline lookup yields CDR1 SEHNR and CDR2 FQNEAQ (reference sequence). V shed 5 bases, J shed 7 bases, and the junction held 11 bases outside the gene matches. The CDR3 protein is CASSPRFGLAGGLGELFF. The CDR3 nucleotides are TGTGCCAGCAGCCCGCGATTTGGACTAGCGGGAGGGCTCGGGGAGCTGTTTTTT.

This clonotype has a count of ten or more. The chain uses TRBV6-1 and TRBJ1-5; D is unclear. The CDR3 spans 14 residues. Germline values: CDR1 MNHNS, CDR2 SASEGT. The V end lost 5 bases, the J end lost 2 bases, and 10 bases lay between the germline ends. CDR3 nucleotide sequence: TGTGCCAGCAGTCGAAGGGTGGGCAATCAGCCCCAGCATTTT. Residues: CASSRRVGNQPQHF.